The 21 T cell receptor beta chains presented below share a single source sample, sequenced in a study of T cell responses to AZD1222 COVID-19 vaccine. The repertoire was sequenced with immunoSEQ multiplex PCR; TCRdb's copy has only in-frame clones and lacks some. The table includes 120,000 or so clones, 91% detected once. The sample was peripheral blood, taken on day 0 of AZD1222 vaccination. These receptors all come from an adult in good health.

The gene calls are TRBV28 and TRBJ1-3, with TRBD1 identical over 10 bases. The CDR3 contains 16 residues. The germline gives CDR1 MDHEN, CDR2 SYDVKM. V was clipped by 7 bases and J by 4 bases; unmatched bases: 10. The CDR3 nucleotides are TGTGCCAGCAATATCGACAGGGGGCCGACCGGAAACACCATATATTTT. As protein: CASNIDRGPTGNTIYF.

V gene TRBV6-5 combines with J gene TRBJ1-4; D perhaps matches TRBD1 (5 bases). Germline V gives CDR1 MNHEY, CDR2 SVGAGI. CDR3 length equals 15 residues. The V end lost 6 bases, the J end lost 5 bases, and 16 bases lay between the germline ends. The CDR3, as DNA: TGTGCCAGCAGCCGCGGGACCGGAGGGAATGAAAAACTGTTTTTT. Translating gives CASSRGTGGNEKLFF.

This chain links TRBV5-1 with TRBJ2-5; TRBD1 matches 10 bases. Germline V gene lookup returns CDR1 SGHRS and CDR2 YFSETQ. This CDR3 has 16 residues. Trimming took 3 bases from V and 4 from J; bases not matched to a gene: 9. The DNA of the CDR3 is TGCGCCAGCAGCTGGGGGCCACGACAGGGGGCAGAGACCCAGTACTTC. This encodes CASSWGPRQGAETQYF.

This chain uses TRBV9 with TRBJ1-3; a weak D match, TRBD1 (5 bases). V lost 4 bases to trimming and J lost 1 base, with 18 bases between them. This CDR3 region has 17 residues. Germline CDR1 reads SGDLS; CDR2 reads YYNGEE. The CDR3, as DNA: TGTGCCAGCAGCTCCACTTGGGCGGGGGAGTCTGGAAACACCATATATTTT. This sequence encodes CASSSTWAGESGNTIYF.

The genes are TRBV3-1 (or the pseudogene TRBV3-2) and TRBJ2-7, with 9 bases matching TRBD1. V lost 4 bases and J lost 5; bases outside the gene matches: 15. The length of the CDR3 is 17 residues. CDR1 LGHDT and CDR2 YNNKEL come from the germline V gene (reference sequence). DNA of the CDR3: TGTGCCAGCAGCCCTCTCGCCTTAGGGACAGGGCATAACGAGCAGTACTTC. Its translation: CASSPLALGTGHNEQYF.

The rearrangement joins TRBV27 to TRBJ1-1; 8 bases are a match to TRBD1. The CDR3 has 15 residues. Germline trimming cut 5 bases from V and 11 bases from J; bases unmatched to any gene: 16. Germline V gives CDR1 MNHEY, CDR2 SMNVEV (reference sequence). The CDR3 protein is CASSPRGMPRTGAFF. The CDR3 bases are TGTGCCAGCAGTCCGAGGGGTATGCCGAGGACAGGGGCTTTCTTT.

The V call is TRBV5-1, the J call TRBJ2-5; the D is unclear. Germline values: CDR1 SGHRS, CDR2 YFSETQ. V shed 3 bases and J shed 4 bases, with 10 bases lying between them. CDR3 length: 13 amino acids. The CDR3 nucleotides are TGCGCCAGCAGCTCGATAGTGGGAGAGACCCAGTACTTC. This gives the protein CASSSIVGETQYF.

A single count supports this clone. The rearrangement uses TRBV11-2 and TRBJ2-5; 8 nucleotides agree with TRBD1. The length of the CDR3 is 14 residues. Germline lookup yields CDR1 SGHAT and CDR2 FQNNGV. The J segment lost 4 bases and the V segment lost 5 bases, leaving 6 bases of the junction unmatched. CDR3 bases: TGTGCCAGCAGCCGGACAGGGAAAGGAGAGACCCAGTACTTC. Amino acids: CASSRTGKGETQYF.

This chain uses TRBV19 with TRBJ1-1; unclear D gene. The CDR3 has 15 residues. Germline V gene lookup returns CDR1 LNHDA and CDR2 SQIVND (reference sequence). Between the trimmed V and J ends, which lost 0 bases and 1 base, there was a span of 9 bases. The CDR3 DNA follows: TGTGCCAGTAGTATAGAGGCGGGAGGGAACACTGAAGCTTTCTTT. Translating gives CASSIEAGGNTEAFF.

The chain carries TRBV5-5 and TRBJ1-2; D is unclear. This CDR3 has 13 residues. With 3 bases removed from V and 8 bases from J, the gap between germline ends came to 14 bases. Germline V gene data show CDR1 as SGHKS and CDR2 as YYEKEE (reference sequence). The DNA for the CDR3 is TGTGCCAGCAGCTGGACGACCCGCGGCGGCTACACCTTC. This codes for CASSWTTRGGYTF.

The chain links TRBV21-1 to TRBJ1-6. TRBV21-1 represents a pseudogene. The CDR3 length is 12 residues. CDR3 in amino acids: CASIPMGSPLHF. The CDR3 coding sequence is TGTGCCAGCATTCCGATGGGGTCACCCCTCCACTTT.

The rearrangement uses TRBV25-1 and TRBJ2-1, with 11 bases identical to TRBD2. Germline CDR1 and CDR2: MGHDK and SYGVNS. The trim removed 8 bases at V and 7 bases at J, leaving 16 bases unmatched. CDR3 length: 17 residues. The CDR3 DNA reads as TGTGCCAGCGCTGAGTTAGCGGGAGGGTTCGGGACAAATGAGCAGTTCTTC. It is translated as CASAELAGGFGTNEQFF. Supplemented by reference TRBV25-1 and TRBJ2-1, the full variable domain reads EADIYQTPRYLVIGTGKKITLECSQTMGHDKMYWYQQDPGMELHLIHYSYGVNSTEKGDLSSESTVSRIRTEHFPLTLESARPSHTSQYLCASAELAGGFGTNEQFFGPGTRLTVL.

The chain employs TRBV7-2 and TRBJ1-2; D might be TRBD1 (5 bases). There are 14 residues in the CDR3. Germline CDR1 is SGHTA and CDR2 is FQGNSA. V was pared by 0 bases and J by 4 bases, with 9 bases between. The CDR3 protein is CASSLAEGSYGYTF. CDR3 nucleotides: TGTGCCAGCAGCTTAGCTGAGGGGTCCTATGGCTACACCTTC.

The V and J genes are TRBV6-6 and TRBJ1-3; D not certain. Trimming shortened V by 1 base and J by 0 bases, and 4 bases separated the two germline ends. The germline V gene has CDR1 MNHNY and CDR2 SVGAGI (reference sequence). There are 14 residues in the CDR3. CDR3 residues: CASSYWHSGNTIYF. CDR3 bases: TGTGCCAGCAGTTACTGGCACTCTGGAAACACCATATATTTT.

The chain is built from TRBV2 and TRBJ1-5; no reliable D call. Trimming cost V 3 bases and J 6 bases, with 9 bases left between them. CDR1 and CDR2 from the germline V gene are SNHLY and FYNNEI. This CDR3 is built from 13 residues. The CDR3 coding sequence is TGTGCCAGCAGTGAGACACGCAGTCAGCCCCAGCATTTT. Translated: CASSETRSQPQHF.

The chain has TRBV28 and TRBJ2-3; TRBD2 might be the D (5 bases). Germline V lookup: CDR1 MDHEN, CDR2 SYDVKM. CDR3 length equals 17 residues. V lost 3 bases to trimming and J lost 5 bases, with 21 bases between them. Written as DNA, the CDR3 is TGTGCCAGCAGTTTTTTATCCAGCGGAGAGGAGTTAGATACGCAGTATTTT. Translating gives CASSFLSSGEELDTQYF.

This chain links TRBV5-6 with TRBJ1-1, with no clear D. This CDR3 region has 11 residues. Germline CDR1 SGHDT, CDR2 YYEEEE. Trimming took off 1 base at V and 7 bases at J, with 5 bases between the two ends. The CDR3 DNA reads TGTGCCAGCAGCTTGCTGAGTGAAGCTTTCTTT. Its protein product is CASSLLSEAFF.

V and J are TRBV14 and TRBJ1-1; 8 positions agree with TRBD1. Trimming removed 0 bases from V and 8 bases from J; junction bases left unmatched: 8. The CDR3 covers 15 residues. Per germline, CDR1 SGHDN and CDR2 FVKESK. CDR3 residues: CASSQDRAGGLEAFF. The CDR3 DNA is TGTGCCAGCAGCCAAGATAGGGCAGGGGGCCTAGAAGCTTTCTTT.

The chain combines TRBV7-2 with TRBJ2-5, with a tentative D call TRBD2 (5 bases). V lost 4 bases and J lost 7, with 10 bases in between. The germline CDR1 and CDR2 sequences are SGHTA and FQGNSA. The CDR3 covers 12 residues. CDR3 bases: TGTGCCAGCAGCTCGCCCCGGGGGACCCAGTACTTC. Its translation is CASSSPRGTQYF.

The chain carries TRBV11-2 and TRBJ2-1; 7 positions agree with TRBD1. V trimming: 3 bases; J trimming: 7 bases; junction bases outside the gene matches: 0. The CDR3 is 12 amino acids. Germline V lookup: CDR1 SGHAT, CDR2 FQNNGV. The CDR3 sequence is CASSLTGNEQFF. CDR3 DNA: TGTGCCAGCAGCTTGACAGGGAATGAGCAGTTCTTC.

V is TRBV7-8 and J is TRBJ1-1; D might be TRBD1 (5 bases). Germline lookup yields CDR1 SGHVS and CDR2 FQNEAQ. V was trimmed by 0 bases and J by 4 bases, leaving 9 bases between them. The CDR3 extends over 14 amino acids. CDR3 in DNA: TGTGCCAGCAGCTTAGCGGGGGACTTCACTGAAGCTTTCTTT. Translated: CASSLAGDFTEAFF.